This T cell receptor (beta chain) was profiled in a study of cytomegalovirus exposure and HLA in healthy donors. General observations from the study: The study had only CMV serostatus as immune exposure information.

The PCR had 60 Vbeta and 13 Jbeta primers. Clones were sequenced by immunoSEQ multiplex PCR, and TCRdb holds only the in-frame ones, with some missing. Of roughly 100,000 clones in the sample, 70% to 80% were seen once. Comments on this clone: Its target is unknown.

Germline assignment: CDR1 MDHEN and CDR2 SYDVKM. The CDR3 totals 14 residues. The V gene lost 4 bases and the J gene lost 6 bases, with 15 bases spanning the gap. The receptor's source is a woman in her forties in good health and CMV-seronegative. Sequencing was performed on PBMCs. This chain joins TRBV28 and TRBJ1-1; D perhaps matches TRBD1 (6 bases). The CDR3 protein is CASSSIQGPAEAFF. For the CDR3, the DNA is TGTGCCAGCAGTTCGATACAGGGACCAGCTGAAGCTTTCTTT. The variable domain in full, completed from reference TRBV28 and TRBJ1-1, reads DVKVTQSSRYLVKRTGEKVFLECVQDMDHENMFWYRQDPGLGLRLIYFSYDVKMKEKGDIPEGYSVSREKKERFSLILESASTNQTSMYLCASSSIQGPAEAFFGQGTRLTVV.